The 20 T cell receptor beta chains presented below share a single source sample, sequenced in a study of blood T cell repertoires in COVID-19. Assay: immunoSEQ multiplex PCR; the TCRdb copy retains only in-frame clones and omits some. This sample has 250,000 to 300,000 clones, with over 70% found just once. Input material: peripheral blood. Receptors originate from a woman in her sixties or seventies with COVID-19, enrolled during active disease.

This chain links TRBV6-1 with TRBJ2-2; no clear D gene. V lost 0 bases and J 5 bases, leaving 7 bases between the germline ends. Germline loops: CDR1 MNHNS, CDR2 SASEGT. The CDR3 runs 14 residues. The CDR3 sequence: CASSEARRTGELFF. As DNA, the CDR3 is TGTGCCAGCAGTGAAGCGCGTCGGACCGGGGAGCTGTTTTTT.

J is TRBJ1-1 and V is TRBV7-9; D gene unclear. V shed 5 bases and J shed 3 bases, with 10 bases lying between them. CDR1 is SEHNR, CDR2 FQNEAQ, per germline (reference sequence). This CDR3 comprises 13 residues. CDR3 amino acids: CASSEWRDTEAFF. CDR3 DNA: TGTGCCAGCAGCGAGTGGAGGGACACTGAAGCTTTCTTT.

This clone was seen a single time. Here the CDR3 DNA reads TGTGCCAGTAGTCCTCAGGGCGGGGACTATGGCTACACCTTC. Its protein is CASSPQGGDYGYTF. The chain couples TRBV19 to TRBJ1-2; possibly TRBD1 for D (5 bases). The germline gives CDR1 LNHDA, CDR2 SQIVND (reference sequence). The CDR3 runs to 14 residues. V dropped 5 bases and J dropped 3 bases, with 13 bases sitting between them.

This chain uses TRBV6-5 with TRBJ2-5; D is unresolved. Germline V lookup: CDR1 MNHEY, CDR2 SVGAGI. This CDR3 is 13 amino acids long. The V end was cut by 5 bases, the J end by 5 bases, with 12 bases between. CDR3 nucleotide sequence: TGTGCCAGCAGTAACCTAGGAAGGGAGACCCAGTACTTC. Amino acid sequence: CASSNLGRETQYF.

This chain joins TRBV6-6 and TRBJ1-6; D gene unclear. Germline-derived CDR1 and CDR2 are MNHNY and SVGAGI (reference sequence). Trimming removed 5 bases at V and 9 bases at J, with 26 bases between. This CDR3 has 18 amino acids. This chain's CDR3 is CASSPNAGQTSLSSPLHF. DNA of the CDR3: TGTGCCAGCAGTCCAAATGCAGGCCAGACATCGCTCAGTTCACCCCTCCACTTT.

This sequence joins TRBV29-1 and TRBJ2-5; TRBD1 matches at 7 bases. The V gene end was trimmed by 3 bases and the J gene end by 2 bases; junction bases not matched to a gene: 0. The CDR3 sequence is 12 residues long. Per germline, CDR1 SQVTM and CDR2 ANQGSEA. CDR3 nucleotides: TGCAGCGTTGAGGGACAGCAAGAGACCCAGTACTTC. Its translation: CSVEGQQETQYF.

The V call is TRBV5-1, the J call TRBJ2-3, with D possibly matching TRBD2 (6 bases). V was pared by 2 bases and J by 5 bases, with 12 bases between. Germline V gene data show CDR1 as SGHRS and CDR2 as YFSETQ. The CDR3 runs to 14 residues. The CDR3 DNA reads as TGCGCCAGCAGCTTTCAAGGGCGGGAAGATACGCAGTATTTT. This codes for CASSFQGREDTQYF. The full variable domain, with the rest looked up from reference TRBV5-1 and TRBJ2-3, is KAGVTQTPRYLIKTRGQQVTLSCSPISGHRSVSWYQQTPGQGLQFLFEYFSETQRNKGNFPGRFSGRQFSNSRSEMNVSTLELGDSALYLCASSFQGREDTQYFGPGTRLTVL.

The J gene is TRBJ1-1, the V gene TRBV3-1 (or the pseudogene TRBV3-2), with TRBD1 matching 9 bases. Germline V CDR1 and CDR2: LGHDT, YNNKEL (reference sequence). The CDR3 is 16 residues long. V lost 2 bases to trimming and J lost 6 bases; unmatched junction nucleotides: 10. In nucleotides, the CDR3 is TGTGCCAGCAGCCAACTTCGGGGGACAGGGAAGGCTGAAGCTTTCTTT. This gives the protein CASSQLRGTGKAEAFF.

For this clone: With a much larger clone just one base away, this may be a read error. V and J are TRBV7-9 and TRBJ1-1, with a weak D call TRBD1 (6 bases). Trimming cost V 5 bases and J 0 bases, with 10 bases left between them. The CDR3 spans 14 residues. Germline CDR1 and CDR2: SEHNR and FQNEAQ (reference sequence). CDR3 in DNA: TGTGCCAGCAGCACCGGACAGATGAACACTGAAGCTTTCTTT. Its translation: CASSTGQMNTEAFF.

This chain uses TRBV4-1 with TRBJ2-7; no definite D call. The ends were cut back, 1 base at V and 3 bases at J, with 10 bases in the middle. This CDR3 spans 14 amino acids. CDR1 is MGHRA, CDR2 YSYEKL, per germline. DNA for the CDR3: TGCGCCAGCAGCCAAGTAACAGATGTCTACGAGCAGTACTTC. It codes for CASSQVTDVYEQYF.

The genes are TRBV28 and TRBJ2-5; D is perhaps TRBD1 (5 bases). CDR1 is MDHEN and CDR2 is SYDVKM in the germline V gene. V lost 7 bases to trimming and J lost 1 base, with 10 bases between them. The CDR3 sequence is 13 residues long. The CDR3 DNA is TGTGCCAGCACTTACGACAGCCAAGAGACCCAGTACTTC. It yields the protein CASTYDSQETQYF.

The J gene is TRBJ2-1, the V gene TRBV5-1; 8 bases agree with TRBD2. V lost 4 bases, J lost 5 bases, and 11 bases stayed unmatched. The CDR3 has 16 residues. CDR1 and CDR2 from the germline V gene are SGHRS and YFSETQ. CDR3 residues: CASSPMKTSDHNEQFF. Written as DNA, the CDR3 is TGCGCCAGCAGCCCTATGAAGACTAGCGATCACAATGAGCAGTTCTTC.

Points on this clone: The sample holds other DNA sequences that translate to the same CDR3. The chain recombines TRBV6-6 with TRBJ2-5; 8 bases match TRBD1. The CDR3 has 14 residues. Per germline, CDR1 MNHNY and CDR2 SVGAGI (reference sequence). V dropped 2 bases and J dropped 2; count of bases not matched to a gene: 1. CDR3 region: CASSYRDRQETQYF. CDR3 DNA sequence: TGTGCCAGCAGTTACCGGGACAGGCAAGAGACCCAGTACTTC.

The rearrangement joins TRBV6-5 to TRBJ2-7; no clear D gene. Germline-derived CDR1 and CDR2 are MNHEY and SVGAGI. V lost 5 bases, J lost 0 bases, and 11 bases lay in between. CDR3 length: 14 residues. DNA of the CDR3: TGTGCCAGCAGTCTCACGAGTAACTCCTACGAGCAGTACTTC. It yields the protein CASSLTSNSYEQYF.

The chain employs TRBV18 and TRBJ1-2, with 11 bases identical to TRBD1. The length of the CDR3 is 14 residues. CDR1 and CDR2 (germline): KGHSH, LQKENI. V lost 3 bases and J lost 5; bases outside the gene matches: 2. The CDR3 sequence is CASSPGTGGYGYTF. CDR3 DNA sequence: TGTGCCAGCTCACCCGGGACAGGGGGTTATGGCTACACCTTC.

The V and J genes are TRBV4-2 and TRBJ2-1; 10 bases line up with TRBD2. The CDR3 sequence is 18 residues long. J was trimmed by 6 bases and V by 0 bases; bases with no gene match: 11. Germline loops: CDR1 LGHNA, CDR2 YNFKEQ. As DNA, the CDR3 is TGTGCCAGCAGCCAAGATCTTTCCGCTAGCGGGAGTGTCAATGAGCAGTTCTTC. Its translation: CASSQDLSASGSVNEQFF.

The V and J genes are TRBV2 and TRBJ2-2, with no clear D. V lost 5 bases and J lost 1, with 8 bases in between. In germline, CDR1 is SNHLY, CDR2 FYNNEI. The CDR3 spans 14 residues. The CDR3 nucleotides are TGTGCCAGCAGTTTGTCCCGGAACACCGGGGAGCTGTTTTTT. It translates to CASSLSRNTGELFF.

This rearrangement joins TRBV27 to TRBJ2-1; D perhaps matches TRBD2 (6 bases). From germline, CDR1 is MNHEY and CDR2 SMNVEV (reference sequence). The CDR3 has 16 residues. Trimming shortened V by 4 bases and J by 6 bases, and 19 bases separated the two germline ends. CDR3 DNA sequence: TGTGCCAGCAGTTCCATTGTAGCGGCCCTGCCCAATGAGCAGTTCTTC. This codes for CASSSIVAALPNEQFF.

The J gene is TRBJ2-7, the V gene TRBV7-8; TRBD1 matches 8 bases. The CDR3 extends over 18 amino acids. Unmatched junction bases numbered 10, after V lost 0 bases and J lost 0 bases. CDR1 and CDR2 (germline): SGHVS, FQNEAQ. The CDR3 spells CASSLARITGGFSYEQYF. CDR3 nucleotide sequence: TGTGCCAGCAGCTTAGCCAGAATAACAGGGGGATTCTCCTACGAGCAGTACTTC.

V gene TRBV7-2 combines with J gene TRBJ2-1; 7 bases fit TRBD2. Germline V gene data show CDR1 as SGHTA and CDR2 as FQGNSA. The CDR3 sequence is 14 residues long. The ends lost 2 bases at V and 2 bases at J; junction bases unmatched: 0. The CDR3 sequence is CASSLSGAYNEQFF. CDR3 DNA sequence: TGTGCCAGCAGCTTAAGCGGGGCCTACAATGAGCAGTTCTTC.